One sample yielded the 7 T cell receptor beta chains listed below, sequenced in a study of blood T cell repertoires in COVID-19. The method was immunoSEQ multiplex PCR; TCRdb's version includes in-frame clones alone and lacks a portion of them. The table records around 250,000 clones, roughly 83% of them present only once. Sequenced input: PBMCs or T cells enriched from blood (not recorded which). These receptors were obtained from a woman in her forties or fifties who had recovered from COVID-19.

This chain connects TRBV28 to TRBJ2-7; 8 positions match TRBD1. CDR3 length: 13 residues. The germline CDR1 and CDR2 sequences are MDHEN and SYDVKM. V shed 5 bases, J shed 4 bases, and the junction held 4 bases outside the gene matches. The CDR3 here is CASSGTGYYEQYF. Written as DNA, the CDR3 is TGTGCCAGCAGTGGGACAGGATATTACGAGCAGTACTTC.

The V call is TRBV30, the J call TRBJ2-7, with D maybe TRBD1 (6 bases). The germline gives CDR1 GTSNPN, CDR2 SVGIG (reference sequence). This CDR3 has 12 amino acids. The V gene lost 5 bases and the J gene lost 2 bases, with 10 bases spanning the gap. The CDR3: CAWGQSAYEQYF. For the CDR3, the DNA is TGTGCCTGGGGACAGTCGGCCTACGAGCAGTACTTC.

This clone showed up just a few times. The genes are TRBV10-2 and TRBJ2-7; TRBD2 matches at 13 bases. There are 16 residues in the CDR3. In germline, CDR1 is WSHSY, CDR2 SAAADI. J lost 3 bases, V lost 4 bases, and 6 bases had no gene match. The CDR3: CASSGTSGGKFYEQYF. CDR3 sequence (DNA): TGCGCCAGCAGTGGGACTAGCGGGGGCAAATTCTACGAGCAGTACTTC.

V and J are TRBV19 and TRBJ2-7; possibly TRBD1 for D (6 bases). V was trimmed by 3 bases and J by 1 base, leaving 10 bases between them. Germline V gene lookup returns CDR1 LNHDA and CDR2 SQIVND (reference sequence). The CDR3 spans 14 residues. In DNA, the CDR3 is TGTGCCAGTAGTATTGGACAGCTATCCTACGAGCAGTACTTC. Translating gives CASSIGQLSYEQYF.

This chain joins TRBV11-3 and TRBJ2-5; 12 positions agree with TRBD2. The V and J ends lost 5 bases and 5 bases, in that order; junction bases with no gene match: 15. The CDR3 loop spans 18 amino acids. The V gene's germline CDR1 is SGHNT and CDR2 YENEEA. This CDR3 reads CASSPLGASGGGLETQYF. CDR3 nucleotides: TGTGCCAGCAGCCCCCTCGGGGCTAGCGGGGGGGGTTTGGAGACCCAGTACTTC. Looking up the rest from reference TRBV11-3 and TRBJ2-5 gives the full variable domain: EAGVVQSPRYKIIEKKQPVAFWCNPISGHNTLYWYLQNLGQGPELLIRYENEEAVDDSQLPKDRFSAERLKGVDSTLKIQPAELGDSAVYLCASSPLGASGGGLETQYFGPGTRLLVL.

CDR3 nucleotides: TGTGCCAGTCGGAACACTGAAGCTTTCTTT. This gives the protein CASRNTEAFF. The chain has TRBV6-6 and TRBJ1-1; D uncertain. The CDR3 length is 10 residues. CDR1 and CDR2 (germline): MNHNY, SVGAGI (reference sequence). V was cut by 9 bases and J by 1 base, with 3 bases left in between.

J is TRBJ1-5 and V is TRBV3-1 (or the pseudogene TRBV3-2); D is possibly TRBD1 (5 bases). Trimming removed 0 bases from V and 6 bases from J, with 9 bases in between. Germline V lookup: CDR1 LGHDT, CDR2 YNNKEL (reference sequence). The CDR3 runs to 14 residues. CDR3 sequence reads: CASSQDRVGQPQHF. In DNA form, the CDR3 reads TGTGCCAGCAGCCAAGACAGGGTGGGTCAGCCCCAGCATTTT.